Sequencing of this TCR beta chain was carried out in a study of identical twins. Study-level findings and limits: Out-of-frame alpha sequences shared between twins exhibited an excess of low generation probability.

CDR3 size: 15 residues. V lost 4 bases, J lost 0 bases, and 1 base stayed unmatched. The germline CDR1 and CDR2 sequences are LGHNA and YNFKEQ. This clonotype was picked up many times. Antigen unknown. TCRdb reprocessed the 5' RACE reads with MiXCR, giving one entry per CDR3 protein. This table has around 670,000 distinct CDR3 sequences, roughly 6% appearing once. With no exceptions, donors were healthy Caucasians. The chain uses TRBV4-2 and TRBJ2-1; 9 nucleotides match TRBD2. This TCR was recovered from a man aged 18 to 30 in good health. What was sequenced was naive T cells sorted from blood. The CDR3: CASSPSGNSYNEQFF. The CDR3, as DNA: TGTGCCAGCAGCCCTAGCGGGAACTCCTACAATGAGCAGTTCTTC.